This TCR beta chain was recorded in a study of vaccination and CD4 T cells after COVID-19. The study's findings and limits: Convalescent patients studied were relatively few, and early post-infection timepoints were absent.

Germline V gene sequence: CDR1 LNHDA, CDR2 SQIVND (reference sequence). Trimming cost V 9 bases and J 4 bases; bases outside gene matches: 3. The CDR3 consists of 13 residues. Cultured CD4+ T cell DNA was sequenced using the Oncomine TCR Beta short-read assay. From CD4+ T cells that had been cultured, genomic DNA was extracted. TCRdb analysed the PCR reads with MiXCR anew, one entry per CDR3 protein. The table shows under 8,000 distinct CDR3 sequences, with less than 45% occurring only once. Sample treatment: roughly 11-day PBMC culture with coronavirus spike peptide pools or control peptides (ViraFEST assay). Before the COVID-19 pandemic (2011-2018), CD4+ T cells were obtained from the unexposed donor. ViraFEST stimulated the growth of antigen-specific T cells using peptide pools and subsequently profiled their TCRs by sequencing. This clonotype was observed a few times. Its antigen is as yet unknown.

This sequence originates from a human donor in good health. Specimen: CD4+ T cells from blood, cultured in vitro. The chain recombines TRBV19 with TRBJ2-2; 9 bases align to TRBD1. CDR3 amino acids: CASRTGATGELFF. The CDR3 DNA sequence: TGTGCCAGCAGGACAGGGGCCACCGGGGAGCTGTTTTTT.